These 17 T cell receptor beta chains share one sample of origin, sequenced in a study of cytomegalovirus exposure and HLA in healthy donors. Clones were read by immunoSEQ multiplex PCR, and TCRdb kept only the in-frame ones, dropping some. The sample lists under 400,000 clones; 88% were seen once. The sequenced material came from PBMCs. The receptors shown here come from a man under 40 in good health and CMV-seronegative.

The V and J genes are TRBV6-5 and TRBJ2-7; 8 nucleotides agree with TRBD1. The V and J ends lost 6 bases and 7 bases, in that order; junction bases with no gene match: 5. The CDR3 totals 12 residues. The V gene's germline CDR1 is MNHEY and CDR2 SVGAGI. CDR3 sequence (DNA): TGTGCCAGCAGGCAGGGGGCGGGGGAGCAGTACTTC. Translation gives CASRQGAGEQYF.

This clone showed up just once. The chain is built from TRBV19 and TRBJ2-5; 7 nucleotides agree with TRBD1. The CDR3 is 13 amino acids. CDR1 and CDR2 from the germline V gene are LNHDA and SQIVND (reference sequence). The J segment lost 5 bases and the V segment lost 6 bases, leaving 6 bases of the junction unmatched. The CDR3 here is CASRRQGSETQYF. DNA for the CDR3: TGTGCCAGTAGGCGACAGGGTTCGGAGACCCAGTACTTC.

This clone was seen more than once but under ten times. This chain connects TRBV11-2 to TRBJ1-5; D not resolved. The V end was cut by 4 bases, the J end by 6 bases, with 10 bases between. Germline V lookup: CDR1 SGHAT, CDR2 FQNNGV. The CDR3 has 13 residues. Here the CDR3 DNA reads TGTGCCAGCAGCTCCAGGTCAGGTCAGCCCCAGCATTTT. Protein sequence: CASSSRSGQPQHF.

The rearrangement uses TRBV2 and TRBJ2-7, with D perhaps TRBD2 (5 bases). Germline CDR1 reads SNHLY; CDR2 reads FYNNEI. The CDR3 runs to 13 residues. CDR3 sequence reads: CVASSGSGNEQYF. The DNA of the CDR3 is TGTGTTGCATCCTCGGGCTCCGGGAACGAGCAGTACTTC.

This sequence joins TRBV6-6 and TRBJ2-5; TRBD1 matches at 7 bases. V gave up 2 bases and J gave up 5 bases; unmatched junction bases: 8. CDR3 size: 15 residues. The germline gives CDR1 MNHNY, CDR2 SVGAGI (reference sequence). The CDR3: CASSYPTGSLETQYF. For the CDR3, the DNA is TGTGCCAGCAGTTACCCGACAGGGAGTTTGGAGACCCAGTACTTC.

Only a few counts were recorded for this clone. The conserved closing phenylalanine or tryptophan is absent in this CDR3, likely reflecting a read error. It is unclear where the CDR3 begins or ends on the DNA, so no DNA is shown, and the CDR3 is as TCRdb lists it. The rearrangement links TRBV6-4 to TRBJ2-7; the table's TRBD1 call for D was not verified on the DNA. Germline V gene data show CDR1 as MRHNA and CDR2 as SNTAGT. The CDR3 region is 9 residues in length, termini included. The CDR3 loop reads CASRAKETG.

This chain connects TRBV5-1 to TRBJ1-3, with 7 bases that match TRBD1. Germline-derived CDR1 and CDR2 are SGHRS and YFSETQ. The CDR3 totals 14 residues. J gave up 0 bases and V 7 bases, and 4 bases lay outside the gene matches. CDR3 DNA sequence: TGCGCCAGCCGGACAGGTTCCTCTGGAAACACCATATATTTT. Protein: CASRTGSSGNTIYF.

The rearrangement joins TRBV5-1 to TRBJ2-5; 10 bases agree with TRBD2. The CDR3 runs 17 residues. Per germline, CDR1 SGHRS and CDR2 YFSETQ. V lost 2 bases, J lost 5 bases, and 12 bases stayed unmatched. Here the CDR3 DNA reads TGCGCCAGCAGCTTATATAGCGGGGGGTATTCGGAGGAGACCCAGTACTTC. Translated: CASSLYSGGYSEETQYF.

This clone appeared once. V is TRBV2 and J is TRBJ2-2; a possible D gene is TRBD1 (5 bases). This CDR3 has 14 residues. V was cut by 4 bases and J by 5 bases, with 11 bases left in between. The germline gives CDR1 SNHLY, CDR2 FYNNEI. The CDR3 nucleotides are TGTGCCAGCAGTGTGGGGCGGATGACCGGGGAGCTGTTTTTT. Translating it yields CASSVGRMTGELFF.

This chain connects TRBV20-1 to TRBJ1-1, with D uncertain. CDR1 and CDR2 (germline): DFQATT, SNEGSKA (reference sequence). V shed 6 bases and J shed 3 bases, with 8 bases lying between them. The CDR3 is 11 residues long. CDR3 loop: CSASEDTEAFF. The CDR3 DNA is TGCAGTGCCAGTGAGGACACTGAAGCTTTCTTT.

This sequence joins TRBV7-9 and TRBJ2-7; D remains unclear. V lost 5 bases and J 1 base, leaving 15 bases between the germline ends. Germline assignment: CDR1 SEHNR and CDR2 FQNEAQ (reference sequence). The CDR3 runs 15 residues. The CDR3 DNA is TGTGCCAGCAGCCCGTCTTTGGCCGTATCCTACGAGCAGTACTTC. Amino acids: CASSPSLAVSYEQYF.

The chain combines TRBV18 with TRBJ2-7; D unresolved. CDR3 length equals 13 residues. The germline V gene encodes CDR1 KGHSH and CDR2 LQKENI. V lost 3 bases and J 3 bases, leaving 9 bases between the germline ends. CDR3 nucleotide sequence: TGTGCCAGCTCACCTCGACGGAGCTACGAGCAGTACTTC. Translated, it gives CASSPRRSYEQYF.

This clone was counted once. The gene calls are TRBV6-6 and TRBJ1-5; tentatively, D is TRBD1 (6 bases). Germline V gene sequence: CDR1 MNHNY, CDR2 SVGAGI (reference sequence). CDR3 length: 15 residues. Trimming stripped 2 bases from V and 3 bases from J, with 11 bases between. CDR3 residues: CASSYGGQNNQPQHF. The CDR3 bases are TGTGCCAGCAGTTACGGAGGACAGAACAATCAGCCCCAGCATTTT.

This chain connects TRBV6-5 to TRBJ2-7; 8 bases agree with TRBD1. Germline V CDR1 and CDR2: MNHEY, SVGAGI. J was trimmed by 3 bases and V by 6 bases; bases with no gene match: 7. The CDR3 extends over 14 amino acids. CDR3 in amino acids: CASRPGQGGYEQYF. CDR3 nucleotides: TGTGCCAGCAGACCCGGACAGGGAGGCTACGAGCAGTACTTC.

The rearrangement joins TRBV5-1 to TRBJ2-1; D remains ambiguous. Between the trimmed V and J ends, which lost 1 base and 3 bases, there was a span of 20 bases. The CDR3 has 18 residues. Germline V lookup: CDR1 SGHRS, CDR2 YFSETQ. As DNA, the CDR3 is TGCGCCAGCAGCTTGACAGTTAAAGATACGAGACGCTACAATGAGCAGTTCTTC. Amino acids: CASSLTVKDTRRYNEQFF. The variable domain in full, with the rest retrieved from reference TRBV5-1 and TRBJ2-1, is KAGVTQTPRYLIKTRGQQVTLSCSPISGHRSVSWYQQTPGQGLQFLFEYFSETQRNKGNFPGRFSGRQFSNSRSEMNVSTLELGDSALYLCASSLTVKDTRRYNEQFFGPGTRLTVL.

The CDR3 reads CASSYSTGNYGYTF. Here the CDR3 DNA reads TGTGCCAGCAGTTACTCGACGGGAAACTATGGCTACACCTTC. The genes are TRBV6-5 and TRBJ1-2; D remains unclear. The CDR3 contains 14 residues. Germline loops: CDR1 MNHEY, CDR2 SVGAGI. V lost 0 bases and J lost 2, with 7 bases in between.

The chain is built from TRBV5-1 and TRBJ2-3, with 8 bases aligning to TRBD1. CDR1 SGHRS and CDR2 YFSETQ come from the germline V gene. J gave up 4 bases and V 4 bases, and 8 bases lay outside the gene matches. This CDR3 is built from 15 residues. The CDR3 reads CASSLGQGAPDTQYF. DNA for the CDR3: TGCGCCAGCAGCCTCGGACAGGGCGCCCCAGATACGCAGTATTTT.